This entry is about one T cell receptor (beta chain). Its cognate antigen has yet to be identified. The sample holds no much larger clone one base away, and base qualities are not on file. V is shortened by 8 bases, J by 4 bases, and the region joining them spans 19 bases. The CDR3, from cysteine to phenylalanine, totals 15 residues. The entry retains the CDR3 DNA only, 45 bases that are in frame from base 1. As encoded in the germline V gene, CDR1 is KGHSH while CDR2 is LQKENI. This entry is derived from a study of blood T cell repertoires in COVID-19 (dated by TCRdb to the early 2020s). Context from the whole study: Collaborator samples came from the United States, Italy and Spain and covered acute and convalescent phases of COVID-19. Sample metadata almost always included a de-identified subject ID, COVID-19 status, age in years and sex. Samples were obtained from the ongoing ImmuneRACE study (first 160 participants) and from about 1,300 subjects provided by 6 global collaborators. Subjects who had been exposed to COVID-19, were actively infected with it, or had recovered from it provided the deeply sampled blood TCRbeta repertoires that made up the dataset. Where available, HLA class I and class II types were obtained from metadata supplied by the sample provider rather than from assay-based typing. The material from the prospective study consisted of cDNA or gDNA derived from T cells, B-cell-depleted T cells, or PBMCs. A freely available public database, intended as a resource for researchers studying the immune response to SARS-CoV-2, is where the repertoires were released. Study-wide findings and limitations: How much clinical and demographic metadata was included differed by source and by participant, and the metadata was provided uncurated.

Each collaborating institution followed its own protocols to collect whole blood in K2EDTA tubes. For TCRbeta analysis, collaborators shipped samples as frozen whole blood, isolated PBMCs, or DNA extracted from either of those sample types. TCRbeta CDR3 regions were amplified from genomic DNA using the immunoSEQ Assay, a bias-controlled multiplex PCR. On the authors' methods: The number of nucleated cells in each sample was estimated by amplification of reference gene primers within the assay. Sequence reads were collapsed and filtered to measure the absolute abundance of every unique TCRbeta CDR3 rearrangement. For each sample, productive Simpson clonality was calculated by taking the square root of Simpson's diversity index across productive rearrangements. TCRdb's version of the immuneACCESS table is confined to in-frame rearrangements and falls short of the full clone set. An unresolved V gene accounts for under half of the shortfall where checked; the remainder is of unknown origin. That table supplies the V and J calls and clone size; D and trimming were determined from the DNA. The sample table holds 150,000 to 200,000 clones, of which around 90% were seen once. In total, the top ten clones hold around 6% of the sample.

The TCR sequence derives from a man in his forties or fifties with active or convalescent COVID-19. The rearranged chain carries TRBV18 and TRBJ2-3; the best D guess is TRBD1, with 6 bases matching. The sample taken for sequencing was peripheral blood. The CDR3 has the sequence CASDAFGGVSDTQYF. At the DNA level, the sequence is TGTGCCAGCGACGCATTTGGGGGCGTATCAGATACGCAGTATTTT.